The source of this T cell receptor (beta chain) is a study of human T cells and chemical hapten exposure. Study in general: Mainly, slight library volume differences in the pool made TCR yields vary. Overall study findings and caveats: Following DPC sensitization, TCRs present above 1 in 1000 frequency showed no change.

CDR1 is SEHNR and CDR2 is FQNEAQ in the germline V gene (reference sequence). The junction had 11 bases not matched to a gene; V was cut back by 5 bases and J by 5 bases. The CDR3 spans 16 residues. Time point here: pre-sensitization, week 0. Indicated treatment: therapeutic diphenylcyclopropenone sensitization with weekly scalp DPC. In this sample, this clonotype turned up a few times. The antigen remains undetermined. Unique molecular identifiers were affixed to discrete cDNA molecules within the library. TCRdb analysed the RACE reads with MiXCR anew, one entry per CDR3 protein. This sample has approximately 52,000 distinct CDR3 sequences, with roughly a tenth found just once.

This specimen consisted of whole blood, obtained in connection with sensitization to the hapten diphenylcyclopropenone (DPC). This receptor was identified in a woman aged 40 to 50 with alopecia areata. Some clones in this sample may be carry-over from other donors' samples. The J gene is TRBJ1-5, the V gene TRBV7-9, with 8 bases aligning to TRBD1. CDR3: CASSPSGTGTYQPQHF. CDR3 DNA sequence: TGTGCCAGCAGCCCAAGCGGGACAGGCACCTATCAGCCCCAGCATTTT.